This TCR beta chain derives from a study of T cell clonality in common variable immunodeficiency. Sequenced by immunoSEQ multiplex PCR; TCRdb stores in-frame clones only, minus some. The table lists approximately 20,000 clones, no singletons, with approximately 2.4% in the top ten. This clone was recorded many times. Its cognate antigen is unknown. Patients had low serum IgG, IgA and/or IgM and specific antibody deficiency. All CVID subjects were on immunoglobulin replacement for at least one year. Findings and limits, study-wide: What drives increased CVID clonality needs T cell subpopulation sequencing. In common variable immunodeficiency, TCR beta chains reportedly carried fewer deletions and N-nucleotide insertions.

The TCR comes from a human donor with common variable immunodeficiency. The sample was peripheral blood mononuclear cells.

The CDR3 loop reads CASSDWGQGAITEAFF. The DNA read from the CDR3 is TGTGCCAGCAGTGATTGGGGACAGGGGGCAATAACTGAA. V usage is TRBV2 and J usage is TRBJ1-1; 12 nucleotides line up with TRBD1. The read ends 3 residues shy of where the CDR3 ends; the end is completed using the germline J gene. J lost 5 bases, V lost 3 bases, and 7 bases had no gene match. This CDR3 has 16 residues. Looked up from germline, CDR1 is SNHLY and CDR2 is FYNNEI.